The rows below give T cell receptor beta chains drawn from one sample of a study of cytomegalovirus exposure and HLA in healthy donors. The data were produced by immunoSEQ multiplex PCR, yet TCRdb's version contains in-frame clones alone and is incomplete. The table records 150,000 to 200,000 clones, approximately 80% of them present only once. The sample was PBMCs. Every receptor here comes from a woman aged 30 to 39 in good health and CMV-seronegative. Both conserved end residues are part of each CDR3. D genes are given only for firm matches. The size of a clone is reported for some rows only, either as once, few or many, or as a class for expanded clones.

clone_size d_call j_call v_call cdr3_nt cdr3_aa
. TRBD1 TRBJ2-2 TRBV6-5 TGTGCCAGCAGTAGACAGGGCACGAACACCGGGGAGCTGTTTTTT CASSRQGTNTGELFF
. TRBD1 TRBJ2-3 TRBV5-4 TGTGCCAGCAGCCAGCAGGGGGCCGTAAATACGCAGTATTTT CASSQQGAVNTQYF
. TRBD2 TRBJ2-3 TRBV9 TGTGCCAGCAGCACGACGGGCGGGGGGGCGAAGACGCAGTATTTT CASSTTGGGAKTQYF
. TRBD1 TRBJ2-7 TRBV4-3 TGCGCCAGCAGCCAAGGGGCCGGGACAGGTTCCTACGAGCAGTACTTC CASSQGAGTGSYEQYF
. . TRBJ2-7 TRBV5-5 TGTGCCAGCAGCAAAACAGCGGACCGCTCCTACGAGCAGTACTTC CASSKTADRSYEQYF
. TRBD2 TRBJ2-1 TRBV5-4 TGTGCCAGCAGCATAGAAGCGGGACGTAGCAATGAGCAGTTCTTC CASSIEAGRSNEQFF
. TRBD2 TRBJ2-5 TRBV29-1 TGCAGCGTTGTTGGTAGCGGGGGCGGAGAGACCCAGTACTTC CSVVGSGGGETQYF
. TRBD1 TRBJ1-2 TRBV6-1 TGTGCCAGCAGTACGACAGGGCTTGGCTACACCTTC CASSTTGLGYTF
once . TRBJ1-3 TRBV15 TGTGCCACCAGCAGAGATCCTGGGACTAGTGGAAACACCATATATTTT CATSRDPGTSGNTIYF
once . TRBJ2-2 TRBV5-1 TGCGCCAGCAGCCCGGTGGGGCGAACCGGGGAGCTGTTTTTT CASSPVGRTGELFF
once TRBD1 TRBJ1-5 TRBV19 TGTGCCAGTAGTATCCGGACAGGGCGCCAGCCCCAGCATTTT CASSIRTGRQPQHF
once . TRBJ1-1 TRBV7-6 TGTGCCAGCAGCCAAACCGACCGGACAGACACTGAAGCTTTCTTT CASSQTDRTDTEAFF
. TRBD2 TRBJ2-7 TRBV5-4 TGTGCCAGCAGCTTGGGGCTAGCGGGGGGGGGCTACGAGCAGTACTTC CASSLGLAGGGYEQYF
few TRBD2 TRBJ2-7 TRBV7-8 TGTGCCAGCAGGTCTAGCGGGGGGGCTCTATACGAGCAGTACTTC CASRSSGGALYEQYF
. TRBD1 TRBJ2-2 TRBV27 TGTGCCAGCAGCTGGACAGGGTTCACCGGGGAGCTGTTTTTT CASSWTGFTGELFF
. . TRBJ2-7 TRBV6-5 TGTGCCAGCAGTTACGGTGACAGCCTCTACGAGCAGTACTTC CASSYGDSLYEQYF
. TRBD1 TRBJ1-1 TRBV5-3 TGTGCCAGAAGCTTACCCCGGGGGACAGGGGGCACTGAAGCTTTCTTT CARSLPRGTGGTEAFF
. TRBD2 TRBJ2-1 TRBV7-9 TGTGCCAGCAGCTTTAACCCTAGGGTAGCGGGAGGGTACAATGAGCAGTTCTTC CASSFNPRVAGGYNEQFF
. TRBD1 TRBJ2-4 TRBV5-1 TGCGCCAGCAGCTTGAACAGGGGAACCCAAAACATTCAGTACTTC CASSLNRGTQNIQYF
. . TRBJ2-7 TRBV27 TGTGCCAGCAGTCTTGGTCCAGGATCCTACGAGCAGTACTTC CASSLGPGSYEQYF
. . TRBJ2-7 TRBV5-1 TGCGCCAGCAGCCTTCTTACAGGTTCAAATTACGAGCAGTACTTC CASSLLTGSNYEQYF
once TRBD2 TRBJ2-3 TRBV6-6 TGTGCCAGCAGTTACTCCCAGACTAGCGGGACAGATACGCAGTATTTT CASSYSQTSGTDTQYF
once TRBD1 TRBJ2-2 TRBV27 TGTGCCAGCAGTATATACAGGGGATCGGCGGCCGGGGAGCTGTTTTTT CASSIYRGSAAGELFF
. . TRBJ2-3 TRBV4-1 TGCGCCAGCAGCCAAGCCGGGACTCCTAGCACAGATACGCAGTATTTT CASSQAGTPSTDTQYF
. . TRBJ2-2 TRBV11-2 TGTGCCAGCAGCTTGGGGGCGACCGGGGAGCTGTTTTTT CASSLGATGELFF
. . TRBJ2-3 TRBV7-2 TGTGCCGAACAGAGGGGCACAGATACGCAGTATTTT CAEQRGTDTQYF
. . TRBJ2-6 TRBV30 TGTGCCTGGAGTGTGCGAGTTCCTGGGGCCAACGTCCTGACTTTC CAWSVRVPGANVLTF
few TRBD1 TRBJ2-1 TRBV6-1 TGTGCCAGCAGTGTACCCCCTGACAGGGGCGCCTACAATGAGCAGTTCTTC CASSVPPDRGAYNEQFF
. . TRBJ2-7 TRBV7-9 TGTGCCAGCAGCCAGAAAAGTGGAGAGGATCAGTACGAGCAGTACTTC CASSQKSGEDQYEQYF
. . TRBJ1-5 TRBV27 TGTGCCAGCAGTCTGAGGGTGGGTGACAGGTTCAATCAGCCCCAGCATTTT CASSLRVGDRFNQPQHF
. . TRBJ1-4 TRBV2 TGTGCCAGCGGCTTGACGGACAGACACGAAAAACTGTTTTTT CASGLTDRHEKLFF
. . TRBJ1-1 TRBV5-5 TGTGCCAGCAGCTTGGGCTACCAGGGGTTGAACACTGAAGCTTTCTTT CASSLGYQGLNTEAFF
. . TRBJ2-5 TRBV5-1 TGCGCCAGCTCAGGGAACATGGAGACCCAGTACTTC CASSGNMETQYF
. TRBD1 TRBJ2-3 TRBV28 TGTGCCAGCAGTTTTGACAGGGCGGGTGTCGCAGATACGCAGTATTTT CASSFDRAGVADTQYF
. . TRBJ2-7 TRBV5-5 TGTGCCAGCAGCTCCGGAGGTGGAGCCTACGAGCAGTACTTC CASSSGGGAYEQYF
. TRBD2 TRBJ2-1 TRBV7-9 TGTGCCAGCAATCTAGCGGGGGGCTACAATGAGCAGTTCTTC CASNLAGGYNEQFF
. . TRBJ2-7 TRBV14 TGTGCCAGCAGCCAACGGACTTTAACGGGGCAGTACTTC CASSQRTLTGQYF
. . TRBJ2-3 TRBV5-1 TGCGCCAGCAGGGAAGCGGATACGCAGTATTTT CASREADTQYF
. TRBD1 TRBJ1-5 TRBV19 TGTGCCAGTAGTTACCGACAGGGGGCGAATCAGCCCCAGCATTTT CASSYRQGANQPQHF
. TRBD1 TRBJ1-4 TRBV27 TGTGCCAGCAGTCTATTCCGGGACAGCTTAAATGAAAAACTGTTTTTT CASSLFRDSLNEKLFF
. . TRBJ2-6 TRBV5-1 TGCGCCAGCAGCATACAGAGCGGAAGTGGGGCCAACGTCCTGACTTTC CASSIQSGSGANVLTF
. . TRBJ1-3 TRBV9 TGTGCCAGCAGCCCGACAGGAGACTCTGGAAACACCATATATTTT CASSPTGDSGNTIYF
. . TRBJ2-7 TRBV9 TGTGCCAGCAACCCGAGGAGGTCCTACGAGCAGTACTTC CASNPRRSYEQYF
once . TRBJ2-1 TRBV27 TGTGCCAGCAGTTTAGGCGGCTCTTCCTACAATGAGCAGTTCTTC CASSLGGSSYNEQFF
. . TRBJ2-4 TRBV9 TGTGCCAGCAGCGTAGTGGACAATGCGGCCAAAAACAGTCAGTACTTC CASSVVDNAAKNSQYF